The 26 T cell receptor beta chains in this list originate from one sample, sequenced in a study of T-cell reconstitution after alpha-beta-depleted transplantation in children. Unique molecular identifiers were incorporated during preparation of the TCRbeta library. TCRdb itself ran the PCR reads through MiXCR, one entry per CDR3 protein. The table shows around 200,000 distinct CDR3 sequences, with approximately 11% occurring only once. Sequencing was performed on PBMCs, taken before TCRalphabeta/CD19-depleted stem cell transplant. All receptors come from a child under two years old with acute myeloid leukemia, due to receive a stem cell transplant.

This clonotype was picked up many times. The chain combines TRBV9 with TRBJ2-2; D is perhaps TRBD2 (6 bases). The CDR3 spans 14 residues. Germline loops: CDR1 SGDLS, CDR2 YYNGEE. Trimming removed 5 bases at V and 7 bases at J, with 15 bases between. The CDR3 sequence is CASSGLPRDGELFF. The CDR3 DNA follows: TGTGCCAGCAGTGGACTTCCGCGGGACGGGGAGCTGTTTTTT.

This clonotype was observed many times. This chain connects TRBV5-6 to TRBJ1-1; no reliable D call. Trimming left V 4 bases short and J 0 bases short, with 10 bases between. From germline, CDR1 is SGHDT and CDR2 YYEEEE. The CDR3 runs 14 residues. As DNA, the CDR3 is TGTGCCAGCAGCCACGGAAACCTGAACACTGAAGCTTTCTTT. Translation gives CASSHGNLNTEAFF.

This clonotype was seen repeatedly, ten times or more. The V call is TRBV24-1, the J call TRBJ2-1; 13 nucleotides match TRBD2. The CDR3 has 20 residues. J was trimmed by 0 bases and V by 4 bases; bases with no gene match: 11. Germline CDR1 is KGHDR and CDR2 is SFDVKD. This CDR3 reads CATSDPKTSGRSSSYNEQFF. The CDR3, as DNA: TGTGCCACCAGTGACCCCAAGACTAGCGGGAGGTCGAGCTCCTACAATGAGCAGTTCTTC.

This clonotype showed up many times. The chain uses TRBV7-8 and TRBJ2-5; either TRBD1 or TRBD2 may supply D (5 bases each). The germline V gene encodes CDR1 SGHVS and CDR2 FQNEAQ. V was trimmed by 7 bases and J by 2 bases, leaving 17 bases between them. This CDR3 has 15 amino acids. The CDR3 nucleotides read TGTGCCAGCAAAATTTCGGGACGAGGGCAAGAGACCCAGTACTTC. It specifies CASKISGRGQETQYF.

V and J are TRBV20-1 and TRBJ2-7; 10 nucleotides align to TRBD2. Looked up from germline, CDR1 is DFQATT and CDR2 is SNEGSKA (reference sequence). CDR3 length: 14 residues. V gave up 1 base and J gave up 7 bases; unmatched junction bases: 7. The CDR3 loop is CSARGWLAGDEQYF. CDR3 in DNA: TGCAGTGCTAGAGGCTGGCTAGCGGGAGATGAGCAGTACTTC.

This clonotype came up many times. CDR3 coding DNA: TGTGCCAGCAGTTTACGGGGAAAACTGTTTTTT. Protein sequence: CASSLRGKLFF. The chain couples TRBV12-3 or TRBV12-4 to TRBJ1-4; D is ambiguous. CDR3 length: 11 amino acids. V shed 2 bases and J shed 10 bases, with 5 bases lying between them.

This clonotype was seen repeatedly, ten times or more. The CDR3 region has the DNA TGTGCCAGCAGTCCACTAGGACAGGGTATAATCACAGATACGCAGTATTTT. Translated, it gives CASSPLGQGIITDTQYF. This sequence joins TRBV28 and TRBJ2-3, with 8 bases lining up with TRBD1. The trim removed 5 bases at V and 2 bases at J, leaving 12 bases unmatched. The CDR3 is 17 residues long. Germline values: CDR1 MDHEN, CDR2 SYDVKM.

There are a few counts of this clonotype. It may be a read error: a sequence one base away is much more abundant. The gene calls are TRBV30 and TRBJ1-1; no clear D gene. CDR1 and CDR2 (germline): GTSNPN, SVGIG (reference sequence). This CDR3 is 12 amino acids long. The CDR3 sequence is CAWSSVNTEALF. In DNA, the CDR3 is TGTGCCTGGAGTAGCGTCAACACTGAAGCTCTCTTT.

This clonotype was observed many times. The chain uses TRBV9 and TRBJ2-1; 7 bases are shared with TRBD1. J lost 8 bases, V lost 0 bases, and 5 bases had no gene match. The CDR3 extends over 14 amino acids. Germline lookup yields CDR1 SGDLS and CDR2 YYNGEE. CDR3 sequence (DNA): TGTGCCAGCAGCGTAGCAGGGGGAGTGGATGAGCAGTTCTTC. Its protein is CASSVAGGVDEQFF.

This clonotype has at least ten counts. The rearrangement uses TRBV6-2 or TRBV6-3 and TRBJ2-7; 12 bases line up with TRBD2. This CDR3 spans 15 amino acids. Germline CDR1 reads MNHEY; CDR2 reads SVGEGT. V dropped 5 bases and J dropped 5; count of bases not matched to a gene: 7. Written as DNA, the CDR3 is TGTGCCAGCAGTGTCCGACTAGCGGGAGCCAACGAGCAGTACTTC. Translated, it gives CASSVRLAGANEQYF.

This clonotype was seen repeatedly, ten times or more. This sequence joins TRBV20-1 and TRBJ2-7; tentative D call: TRBD1 (7 bases). The CDR3 runs 14 residues. The ends were cut back, 7 bases at V and 3 bases at J, with 19 bases in the middle. Germline values: CDR1 DFQATT, CDR2 SNEGSKA (reference sequence). The CDR3 protein is CSGQGGAGGYEQYF. The CDR3 DNA reads TGCAGTGGTCAGGGGGGAGCGGGTGGCTACGAGCAGTACTTC.

This clonotype was recorded at least ten times. The chain couples TRBV27 to TRBJ1-1, with D unresolved. This CDR3 has 13 amino acids. With 3 bases removed from V and 1 base from J, the gap between germline ends came to 6 bases. Germline CDR1 and CDR2: MNHEY and SMNVEV (reference sequence). CDR3 residues: CASSFKENTEAFF. CDR3 sequence (DNA): TGTGCCAGCAGTTTTAAGGAGAACACTGAAGCTTTCTTT.

Concerning this clonotype: A read error may explain this, as a much larger clone is one base away. V and J are TRBV10-3 and TRBJ2-1, with 8 bases lining up with TRBD2. The CDR3 is 14 residues long. Germline-derived CDR1 and CDR2 are ENHRY and SYGVKD. As DNA, the CDR3 is TGTGCCATCACACGGGAGGGGTCCTTCAATGAGCAGTTCTTC. Its translation: CAITREGSFNEQFF.

This clonotype was counted many times. The rearrangement uses TRBV5-1 and TRBJ2-3; 8 bases map to TRBD1. CDR3 size: 14 residues. From germline, CDR1 is SGHRS and CDR2 YFSETQ. V lost 2 bases to trimming and J lost 4 bases; unmatched junction nucleotides: 3. CDR3 sequence reads: CASSFGQGSDTQYF. CDR3 nucleotide sequence: TGCGCCAGCAGCTTCGGACAGGGATCAGATACGCAGTATTTT. Together with reference TRBV5-1 and TRBJ2-3, the CDR3 gives the full variable domain: KAGVTQTPRYLIKTRGQQVTLSCSPISGHRSVSWYQQTPGQGLQFLFEYFSETQRNKGNFPGRFSGRQFSNSRSEMNVSTLELGDSALYLCASSFGQGSDTQYFGPGTRLTVL.

This clonotype has only one observation. A read error is possible here, since a much larger clone lies one base away. The chain has TRBV29-1 and TRBJ2-3, with 11 bases matching TRBD1. Germline values: CDR1 SQVTM, CDR2 ANQGSEA. The V and J ends lost 5 bases and 12 bases, in that order; junction bases with no gene match: 13. The CDR3 runs to 14 residues. CDR3 in DNA: TGCAGCGTTTCCGCAGGGACAGGGGGAAAATCACAGTATTTT. It encodes CSVSAGTGGKSQYF.

This clonotype was found a few times. This chain links TRBV24-1 with TRBJ2-3; D unresolved. The CDR3 runs to 15 residues. V was trimmed by 2 bases and J by 0 bases, leaving 8 bases between them. Germline CDR1 reads KGHDR; CDR2 reads SFDVKD. CDR3: CATSDSTWSTDTQYF. The CDR3 nucleotides are TGTGCCACCAGTGATTCGACTTGGAGCACAGATACGCAGTATTTT.

This chain links TRBV28 with TRBJ2-1; no definite D call. Trimming removed 2 bases at V and 4 bases at J, with 9 bases between. The V gene's germline CDR1 is MDHEN and CDR2 SYDVKM. The CDR3 is made up of 14 amino acids. DNA of the CDR3: TGTGCCAGCAGTTTACCGGTTTCGTACAATGAGCAGTTCTTC. Amino acid sequence: CASSLPVSYNEQFF.

In its sample, this clonotype was seen many times. V and J are TRBV11-2 and TRBJ1-1, with 7 bases matching TRBD1. With 1 base clipped from V and 2 bases from J, the junction kept 10 bases outside the gene matches. CDR3 length: 17 amino acids. CDR1 is SGHAT and CDR2 is FQNNGV in the germline V gene. This CDR3 is CASSLVGLGTANTEAFF. For the CDR3, the DNA is TGTGCCAGCAGCTTAGTTGGCCTGGGGACAGCAAACACTGAAGCTTTCTTT. The full variable domain, rest sourced from reference TRBV11-2 and TRBJ1-1, is EAGVAQSPRYKIIEKRQSVAFWCNPISGHATLYWYQQILGQGPKLLIQFQNNGVVDDSQLPKDRFSAERLKGVDSTLKIQPAKLEDSAVYLCASSLVGLGTANTEAFFGQGTRLTVV.

This clonotype was observed many times. J is TRBJ2-3 and V is TRBV5-4; D unclear. Germline values: CDR1 SGHNT, CDR2 YYREEE (reference sequence). The CDR3 covers 14 residues. The V gene lost 3 bases and the J gene lost 0 bases, with 8 bases spanning the gap. CDR3 sequence (DNA): TGTGCCAGCAGCTCGGTTCGGAGCACAGATACGCAGTATTTT. Translated: CASSSVRSTDTQYF.

This clonotype has just a few counts. The chain is built from TRBV6-1 and TRBJ2-7; 9 bases align to TRBD2. The V gene's germline CDR1 is MNHNS and CDR2 SASEGT. The trim removed 8 bases at V and 0 bases at J, leaving 8 bases unmatched. CDR3 size: 15 residues. Here the CDR3 DNA reads TGTGCCAGCGGTCTTAGCGGGGGACGCTCCTACGAGCAGTACTTC. Translation: CASGLSGGRSYEQYF.

This clonotype has at least ten counts. The chain joins TRBV19 to TRBJ2-7; 8 bases align to TRBD1. The CDR3 is 13 amino acids. V was pared by 1 base and J by 4 bases, with 0 bases of the junction left unmatched. Germline CDR1 LNHDA, CDR2 SQIVND (reference sequence). CDR3 amino acids: CASSIGTGYEQYF. DNA for the CDR3: TGTGCCAGTAGTATAGGGACAGGGTACGAGCAGTACTTC.

The table lists this clonotype with many counts. In nucleotides, the CDR3 is TGTGCCAGCAGTTTAGCGGGAGCGTCAGATACGCAGTATTTT. This translates into CASSLAGASDTQYF. The chain links TRBV25-1 to TRBJ2-3, with 9 bases identical to TRBD2. This CDR3 is built from 14 residues. Germline V gene sequence: CDR1 MGHDK, CDR2 SYGVNS. J gave up 4 bases and V 5 bases, and 4 bases lay outside the gene matches.

This clonotype was counted between two and nine times. The J gene is TRBJ2-1, the V gene TRBV2; TRBD1 agrees at 12 bases. After removal of 6 bases from V and 7 bases from J, the junction contained 7 bases not matched to a gene. The CDR3 totals 15 residues. CDR1 and CDR2 from the germline V gene are SNHLY and FYNNEI. CDR3 loop: CASSKGQGARNEQFF. In DNA, the CDR3 is TGTGCCAGCAGCAAGGGACAGGGGGCACGGAATGAGCAGTTCTTC.

As regards this clonotype: This clone may be a read error of a much larger clone one base away. The chain combines TRBV12-3 or TRBV12-4 with TRBJ2-7; the D is unclear. Trimming took 7 bases from V and 6 from J, leaving 10 bases between them. The CDR3 has 11 amino acids. The CDR3 bases are TGTGCCAGCATTCGTGGTCGCGAGCAGTACTTC. Translated, it gives CASIRGREQYF.

This clonotype showed up many times. The J gene is TRBJ2-2, the V gene TRBV5-1, with TRBD2 identical over 9 bases. The V gene's germline CDR1 is SGHRS and CDR2 YFSETQ. The CDR3 loop spans 15 amino acids. Germline trimming cut 0 bases from V and 7 bases from J; bases unmatched to any gene: 4. In nucleotides, the CDR3 is TGCGCCAGCAGCTTGGTAGCGGGAGCGGTCGGGGAGCTGTTTTTT. This encodes CASSLVAGAVGELFF.

The V and J genes are TRBV19 and TRBJ2-1; the match to TRBD2 covers 7 bases. Germline trimming cut 4 bases from V and 10 bases from J; bases unmatched to any gene: 16. This CDR3 region has 16 residues. Germline CDR1 and CDR2: LNHDA and SQIVND (reference sequence). The CDR3 is CASSTRTSGVRNEQFF. For the CDR3, the DNA is TGTGCCAGTAGTACCCGGACTAGTGGAGTGAGGAACGAGCAGTTCTTC.